Included here is one TCR beta chain sequence, with context. Trimming stripped 1 base from V and 6 bases from J, with 13 bases between. Germline values: CDR1 MGHRA, CDR2 YSYEKL. The CDR3 runs 14 residues. PCR employed 60 Vbeta and 13 Jbeta primers. Repertoires were generated with immunoSEQ multiplex PCR, while TCRdb's copy carries only in-frame clones and drops some. Of around 72,000 clones listed, 66% are singletons. The data derive from a study of cytomegalovirus exposure and HLA in healthy donors. Sequenced material: PBMCs. The origin of this receptor is a man in his forties in good health and CMV-seropositive. The chain is built from TRBV4-1 and TRBJ2-7, with a possible D match to TRBD1 (5 bases). CDR3: CASSQAGRVGEQYF. DNA for the CDR3: TGCGCCAGCAGCCAAGCCGGCAGGGTAGGCGAGCAGTACTTC.